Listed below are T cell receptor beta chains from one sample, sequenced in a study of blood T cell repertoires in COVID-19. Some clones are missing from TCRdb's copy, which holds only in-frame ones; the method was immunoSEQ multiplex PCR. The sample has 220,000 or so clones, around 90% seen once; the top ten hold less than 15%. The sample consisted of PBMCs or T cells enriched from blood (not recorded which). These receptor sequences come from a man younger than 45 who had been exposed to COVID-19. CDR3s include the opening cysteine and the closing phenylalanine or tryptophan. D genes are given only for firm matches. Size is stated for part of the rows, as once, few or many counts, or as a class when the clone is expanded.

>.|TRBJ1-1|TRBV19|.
CASILTGNTEAFF
TGTGCCAGTATCCTCACAGGGAACACTGAAGCTTTCTTT
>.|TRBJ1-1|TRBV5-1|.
CASSSSTGSYTEAFF
TGCGCCAGCAGCTCGTCCACAGGGAGTTACACTGAAGCTTTCTTT
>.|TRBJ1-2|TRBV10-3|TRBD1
CAISEGTGDRYGYTF
TGTGCCATCAGTGAGGGGACAGGGGATCGCTATGGCTACACCTTC
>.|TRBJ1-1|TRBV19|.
CASSPLVRPEAFF
TGTGCCAGTAGTCCCCTGGTGAGGCCTGAAGCTTTCTTT
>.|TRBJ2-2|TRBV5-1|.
CASSLVAGRTGELFF
TGCGCCAGCAGCTTGGTGGCGGGGAGGACCGGGGAGCTGTTTTTT
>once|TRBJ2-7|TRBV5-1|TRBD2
CASSLKYRREHEQYF
TGCGCCAGCAGCTTGAAGTATCGGCGGGAGCACGAGCAGTACTTC
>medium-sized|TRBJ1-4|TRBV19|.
CASSIEPSGANEKLFF
TGTGCCAGTAGTATAGAGCCGTCGGGGGCTAATGAAAAACTGTTTTTT
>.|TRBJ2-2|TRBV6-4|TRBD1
CASSDSGGLHTGELFF
TGTGCCAGCAGTGACTCAGGGGGCCTTCACACCGGGGAGCTGTTTTTT
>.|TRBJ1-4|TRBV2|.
CASSDHGRGEKLFF
TGTGCCAGCAGTGACCACGGTCGAGGAGAAAAACTGTTTTTT
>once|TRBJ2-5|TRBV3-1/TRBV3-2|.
CASSQDSGETQYF
TGTGCCAGCAGCCAAGATTCGGGAGAGACCCAGTACTTC
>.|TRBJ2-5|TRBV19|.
CASSIQGRETQYF
TGTGCCAGTAGTATTCAGGGGCGAGAGACCCAGTACTTC
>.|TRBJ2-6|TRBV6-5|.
CASTGFGANVLTF
TGTGCCAGCACAGGGTTTGGGGCCAACGTCCTGACTTTC
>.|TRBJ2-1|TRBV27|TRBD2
CASRPPGGVQFF
TGTGCCAGCAGGCCGCCGGGGGGTGTGCAGTTCTTC
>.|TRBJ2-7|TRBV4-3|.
CASSQELVRIDEQYF
TGCGCCAGCAGCCAAGAGTTGGTCAGGATCGACGAGCAGTACTTC
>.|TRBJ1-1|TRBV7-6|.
CASSLRGMNTEAFF
TGTGCCAGCAGCTTAAGGGGAATGAACACTGAAGCTTTCTTT
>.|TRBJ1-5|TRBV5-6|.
CASSLEGGHGNQPQHF
TGTGCCAGCAGCTTGGAGGGAGGGCATGGCAATCAGCCCCAGCATTTT
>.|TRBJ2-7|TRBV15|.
CATSTDNGRNYEQYF
TGTGCCACCAGCACAGACAATGGCAGGAACTACGAGCAGTACTTC
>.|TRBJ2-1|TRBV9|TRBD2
CASSVSAGVYNEQFF
TGTGCCAGCAGCGTTTCCGCGGGGGTCTACAATGAGCAGTTCTTC
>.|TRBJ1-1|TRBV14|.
CASSQDLGQYTEAFF
TGTGCCAGCAGCCAAGATCTAGGACAGTACACTGAAGCTTTCTTT
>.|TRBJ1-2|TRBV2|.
CASIRSHLGYTF
TGTGCCAGCATCCGGTCCCATCTCGGCTACACCTTC
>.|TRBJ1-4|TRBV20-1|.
CSAPLDEKLFF
TGCAGTGCTCCCCTTGATGAAAAACTGTTTTTT
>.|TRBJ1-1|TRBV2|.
CASGGTEAFF
TGTGCCAGCGGGGGGACTGAAGCTTTCTTT
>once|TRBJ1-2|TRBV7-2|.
CASSATWGHYGYTF
TGTGCCAGCAGCGCCACATGGGGGCACTATGGCTACACCTTC
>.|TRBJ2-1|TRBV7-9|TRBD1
CASSLGTGTYNEQFF
TGTGCCAGCAGCCTCGGGACAGGAACCTACAATGAGCAGTTCTTC
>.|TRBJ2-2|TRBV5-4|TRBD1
CASNPGGISGELFF
TGTGCCAGCAACCCAGGGGGCATCAGCGGGGAGCTGTTTTTT
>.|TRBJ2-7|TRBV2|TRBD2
CASSAQSGGDYEQYF
TGTGCCAGCAGTGCCCAAAGCGGGGGAGACTACGAGCAGTACTTC
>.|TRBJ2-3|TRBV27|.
CASTPRSGPYTQYF
TGTGCCAGCACCCCTAGGAGTGGCCCCTATACGCAGTATTTT
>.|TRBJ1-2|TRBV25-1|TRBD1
CASRADRIGGYTF
TGTGCCAGCAGGGCGGACAGGATTGGGGGCTACACCTTC
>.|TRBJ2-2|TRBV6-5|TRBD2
CASSYAGVTGELFF
TGTGCCAGCAGTTACGCGGGGGTCACCGGGGAGCTGTTTTTT
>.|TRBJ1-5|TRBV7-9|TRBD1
CASSSGQGGQPQHF
TGTGCCAGCAGTTCCGGACAGGGAGGTCAGCCCCAGCATTTT
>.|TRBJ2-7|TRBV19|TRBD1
CASKNRDSSYEQYF
TGTGCCAGTAAGAACCGGGACAGCTCCTACGAGCAGTACTTC
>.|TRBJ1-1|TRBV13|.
CASSFRGTEAFF
TGTGCCAGCAGCTTCCGGGGTACTGAAGCTTTCTTT
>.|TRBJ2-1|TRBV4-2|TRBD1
CASSQGVSGTGSGEQFF
TGTGCCAGCAGCCAAGGAGTCTCCGGGACAGGGTCGGGTGAGCAGTTCTTC
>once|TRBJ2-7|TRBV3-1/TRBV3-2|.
CASSQAGYEQYF
TGTGCCAGCAGCCAAGCGGGCTACGAGCAGTACTTC
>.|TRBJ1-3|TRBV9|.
CASSVVMESSGNTIYF
TGTGCCAGCAGCGTAGTAATGGAGAGCTCTGGAAACACCATATATTTT
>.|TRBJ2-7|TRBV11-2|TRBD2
CASSTSSGYSYEQYF
TGTGCCAGCAGCACATCTAGCGGGTACTCCTACGAGCAGTACTTC
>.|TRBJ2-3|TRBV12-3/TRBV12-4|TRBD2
CASSPGLGLTQYF
TGTGCCAGCAGCCCAGGACTAGGGTTAACGCAGTATTTT
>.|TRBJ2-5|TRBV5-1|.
CASSLPRETQYF
TGCGCCAGCAGCTTGCCCAGAGAGACCCAGTACTTC
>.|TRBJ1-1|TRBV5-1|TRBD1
CASSRDRGDTEAFF
TGCGCCAGCAGCCGCGACAGGGGGGACACTGAAGCTTTCTTT
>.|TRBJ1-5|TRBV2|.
CASSWRQSNQPQHF
TGTGCCAGTTCTTGGAGGCAGAGCAATCAGCCCCAGCATTTT
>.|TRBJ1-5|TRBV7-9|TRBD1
CASSPGTGVDQPQHF
TGTGCCAGCAGCCCGGGGACAGGGGTCGATCAGCCCCAGCATTTT
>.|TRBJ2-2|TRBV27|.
CASSLPYTGELFF
TGTGCCAGCAGTCTCCCGTACACCGGGGAGCTGTTTTTT
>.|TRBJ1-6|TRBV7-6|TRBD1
CASSADQGALPYNSPLHF
TGTGCCAGCAGCGCTGACCAGGGGGCTCTTCCCTATAATTCACCCCTCCACTTT
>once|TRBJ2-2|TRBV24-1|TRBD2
CATSDSREAGELFF
TGTGCCACCAGTGATTCTCGGGAGGCCGGGGAGCTGTTTTTT
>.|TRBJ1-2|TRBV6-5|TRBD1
CASSYSSRTGHGYTF
TGTGCCAGCAGTTACTCGTCTCGGACAGGGCATGGCTACACCTTC
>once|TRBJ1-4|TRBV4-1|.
CASSQTGGQRRLF
TGCGCCAGCAGCCAGACCGGTGGACAGCGCAGACTTTTT
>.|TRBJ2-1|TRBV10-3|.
CAISVGLRMDNEQFF
TGTGCCATCAGCGTGGGCCTAAGAATGGACAATGAGCAGTTCTTC
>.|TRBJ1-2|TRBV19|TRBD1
CASSYRGRDYGYTF
TGTGCCAGTAGTTACAGGGGTAGGGACTATGGCTACACCTTC
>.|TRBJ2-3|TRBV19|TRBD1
CASSIGQGITDTQYF
TGTGCCAGTAGTATAGGACAGGGAATCACAGATACGCAGTATTTT
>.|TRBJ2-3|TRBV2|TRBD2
CASKGGLAGGLADTQYF
TGTGCCAGCAAAGGCGGACTAGCGGGGGGGCTCGCAGATACGCAGTATTTT